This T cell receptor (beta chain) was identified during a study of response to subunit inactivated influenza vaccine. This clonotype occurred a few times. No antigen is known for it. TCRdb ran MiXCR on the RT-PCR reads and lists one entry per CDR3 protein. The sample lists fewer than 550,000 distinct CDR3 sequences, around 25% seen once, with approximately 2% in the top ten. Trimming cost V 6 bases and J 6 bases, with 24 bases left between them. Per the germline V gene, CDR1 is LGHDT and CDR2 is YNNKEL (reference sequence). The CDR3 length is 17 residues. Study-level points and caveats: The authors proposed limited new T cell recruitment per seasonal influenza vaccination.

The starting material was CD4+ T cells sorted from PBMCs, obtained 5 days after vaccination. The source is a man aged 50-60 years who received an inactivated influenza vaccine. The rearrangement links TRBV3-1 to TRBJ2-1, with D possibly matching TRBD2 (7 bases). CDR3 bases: TGTGCCAGCAGTCAAATGGGAGGGGGAGGCCGCCTCAATGAGCAGTTCTTC. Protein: CASSQMGGGGRLNEQFF.